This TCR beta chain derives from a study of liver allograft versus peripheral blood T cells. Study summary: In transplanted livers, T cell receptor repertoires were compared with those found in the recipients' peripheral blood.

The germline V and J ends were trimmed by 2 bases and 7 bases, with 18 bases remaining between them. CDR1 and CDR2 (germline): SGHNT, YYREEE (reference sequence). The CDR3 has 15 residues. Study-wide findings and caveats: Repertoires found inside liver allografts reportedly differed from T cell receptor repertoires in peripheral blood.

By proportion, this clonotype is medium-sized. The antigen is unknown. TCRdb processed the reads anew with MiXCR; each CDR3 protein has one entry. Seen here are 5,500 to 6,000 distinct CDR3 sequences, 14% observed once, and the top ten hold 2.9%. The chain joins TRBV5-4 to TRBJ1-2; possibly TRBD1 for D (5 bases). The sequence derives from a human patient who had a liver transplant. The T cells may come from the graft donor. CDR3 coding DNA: TGTGCCAGCAGCTTTGGCGGGTCAGGGATCCGTGGCTACACCTTC. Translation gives CASSFGGSGIRGYTF.